A selection of T cell receptor beta chains follows, all from one sample in a study of shared clonotypes between healthy human individuals. Sequencing was performed with immunoSEQ multiplex PCR; in TCRdb, only in-frame clones are kept and a portion is missing. The repertoire holds about 1.1 million clones, with approximately 78% as singletons. Specimen: memory CD4+ T cells from PBMCs. The receptors shown here come from a man between 18 and 29 years old in good health. Some clones in this sample may be carry-over from other donors' samples. CDR3s leave out the opening cysteine and the closing phenylalanine or tryptophan.

v_gene	j_gene	CDR3aa
TRBV30	TRBJ1-2	AWSVSGVYGYT
TRBV5-4	TRBJ2-5	ASSSRGIRGETQY
TRBV27	TRBJ2-7	ASSSIYSTSGRYNEQY
TRBV28	TRBJ2-7	ASSLPGLEQY
TRBV30	TRBJ1-5	ASSKVAADQPQH
TRBV9	TRBJ2-2	ASSSLVKTGELF
TRBV5-8	TRBJ2-2	ASSQIYPRREPDGELF
TRBV9	TRBJ2-7	ASSRDLAYEQY
TRBV6-1	TRBJ2-2	ASSEELVPTGELF
TRBV28	TRBJ1-2	ASSSPPGTENYGYT
TRBV2	TRBJ1-5	ASRGTGSNQPQH
TRBV7-2	TRBJ1-4	ASSLGAGELF
TRBV11-3	TRBJ2-1	ASSLDGLYNEQF
TRBV28	TRBJ1-2	ASSTRELYGYT
TRBV19	TRBJ2-1	ASSIVLGTRGDNEQF
TRBV7-2	TRBJ2-7	ASSFRLASTYEQY
TRBV11-1	TRBJ2-1	ASSALLAGAYNEQF
TRBV18	TRBJ1-1	ASSPDSGTEAF
TRBV5-1	TRBJ2-4	ASRGMIGNQNIQY
TRBV4-2	TRBJ2-2	ASSRGGSAGELF
TRBV5-1	TRBJ2-5	ASSSGRTQETQY
TRBV11-2	TRBJ2-3	ASSPQGQFTDTQY
TRBV5-1	TRBJ2-7	ASSPSGILPYEQY
TRBV7-2	TRBJ2-3	ASSLESGGRADTQY
TRBV30	TRBJ1-2	AWWTGYGYT
TRBV4-3	TRBJ1-3	ASSQDFRPNSGNTIY
TRBV6-5	TRBJ2-7	ASRLGREQY
TRBV18	TRBJ1-5	ASSPQGIGQPQH
TRBV19	TRBJ1-4	ASSMGAYEKLF
TRBV4-1	TRBJ1-2	ASSQDLGTAYGYT
TRBV5-4	TRBJ2-1	ASSSSWLPNEQF
TRBV18	TRBJ1-1	ASSPPLGLSGTEAF
TRBV7-3	TRBJ2-2	ASRTDGKITGELF
TRBV7-9	TRBJ2-2	ASSAWLDTGELF
TRBV27	TRBJ1-5	ASSSGLRGSNQPQH
TRBV6-6	TRBJ1-3	ASSLTSVAGNTIY
TRBV6-5	TRBJ1-4	ASSTGMGKLF
TRBV7-9	TRBJ2-5	ASSGIRGGRPQETQY
TRBV2	TRBJ2-4	ASSDEQPILAKNIQY
TRBV7-2	TRBJ1-5	ASSYRGGQPQH
TRBV7-9	TRBJ2-7	ASSLGPAGVWEQY
TRBV5-1	TRBJ1-1	ASSPQGVGTEAF
TRBV28	TRBJ2-7	ASSLTGQGIDEQY
TRBV6-1	TRBJ1-5	ASSLRVGPQH
TRBV7-2	TRBJ2-2	ASSLTPKDGAGELF
TRBV30	TRBJ2-7	AWTLGLAGGYEQY
TRBV28	TRBJ2-7	ASMTAGVASYEQY
TRBV7-6	TRBJ2-1	ASSSNLGYSGNEQF